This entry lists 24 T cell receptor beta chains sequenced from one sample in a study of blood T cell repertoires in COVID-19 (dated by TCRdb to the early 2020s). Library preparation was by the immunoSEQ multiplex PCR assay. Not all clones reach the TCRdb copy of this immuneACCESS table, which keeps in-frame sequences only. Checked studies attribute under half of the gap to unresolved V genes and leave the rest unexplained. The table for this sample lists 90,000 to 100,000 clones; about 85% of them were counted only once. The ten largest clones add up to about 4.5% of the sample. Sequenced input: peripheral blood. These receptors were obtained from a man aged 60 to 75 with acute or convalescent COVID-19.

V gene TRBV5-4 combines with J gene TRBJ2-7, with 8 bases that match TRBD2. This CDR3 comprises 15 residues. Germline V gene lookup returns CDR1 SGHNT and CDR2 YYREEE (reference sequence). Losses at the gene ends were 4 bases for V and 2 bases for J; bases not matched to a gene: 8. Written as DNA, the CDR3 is TGTGCCAGCAGCCCTTTGGCGGGAGGTACCTACGAGCAGTACTTC. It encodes CASSPLAGGTYEQYF.

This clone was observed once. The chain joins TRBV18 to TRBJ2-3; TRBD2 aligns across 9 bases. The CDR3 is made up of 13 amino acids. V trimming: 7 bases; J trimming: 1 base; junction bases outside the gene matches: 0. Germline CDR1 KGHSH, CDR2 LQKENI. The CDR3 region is CASLAGGTDTQYF. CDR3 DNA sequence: TGTGCCAGCTTAGCGGGGGGCACAGATACGCAGTATTTT.

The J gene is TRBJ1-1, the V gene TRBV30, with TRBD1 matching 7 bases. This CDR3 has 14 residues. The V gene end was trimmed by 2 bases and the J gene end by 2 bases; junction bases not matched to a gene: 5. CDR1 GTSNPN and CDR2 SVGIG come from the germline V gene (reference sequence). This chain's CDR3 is CAWSYGTVNTEAFF. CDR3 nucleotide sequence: TGTGCCTGGAGTTACGGGACAGTTAACACTGAAGCTTTCTTT.

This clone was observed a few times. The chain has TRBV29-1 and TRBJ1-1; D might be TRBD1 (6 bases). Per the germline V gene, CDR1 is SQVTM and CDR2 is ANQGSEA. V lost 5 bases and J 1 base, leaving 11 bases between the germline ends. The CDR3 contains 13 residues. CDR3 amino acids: CSVWTVSNTEAFF. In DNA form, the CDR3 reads TGCAGCGTTTGGACAGTGTCGAACACTGAAGCTTTCTTT.

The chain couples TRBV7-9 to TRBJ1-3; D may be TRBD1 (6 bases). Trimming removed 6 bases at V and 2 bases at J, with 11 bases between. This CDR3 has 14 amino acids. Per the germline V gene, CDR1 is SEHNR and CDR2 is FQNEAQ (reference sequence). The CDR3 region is CASRPDRAGNTIYF. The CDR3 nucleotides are TGTGCCAGCAGACCGGACAGAGCTGGAAACACCATATATTTT.

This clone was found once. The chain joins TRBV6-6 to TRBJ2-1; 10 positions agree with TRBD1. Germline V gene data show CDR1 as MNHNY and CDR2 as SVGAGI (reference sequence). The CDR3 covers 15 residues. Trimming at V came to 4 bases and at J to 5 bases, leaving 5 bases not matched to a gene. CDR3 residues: CASSSPGTGDNEQFF. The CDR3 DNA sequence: TGTGCCAGCAGTTCCCCCGGGACAGGGGACAATGAGCAGTTCTTC.

The CDR3 DNA is TGTGCCAGCAGACGGGGGGTGGATACGCAGTATTTT. Translating gives CASRRGVDTQYF. The chain is built from TRBV7-2 and TRBJ2-3, with 7 bases lining up with TRBD2. V shed 6 bases and J 6 bases; nucleotides not matched to a gene: 3. From germline, CDR1 is SGHTA and CDR2 FQGNSA. The CDR3 runs to 12 residues.

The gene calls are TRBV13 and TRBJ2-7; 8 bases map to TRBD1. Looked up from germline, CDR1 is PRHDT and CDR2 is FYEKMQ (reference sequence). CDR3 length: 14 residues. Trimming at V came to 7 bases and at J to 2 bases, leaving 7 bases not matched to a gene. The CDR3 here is CASTDGQGPYEQYF. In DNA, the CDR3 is TGTGCCAGCACCGATGGACAGGGACCCTACGAGCAGTACTTC.

CDR3 sequence (DNA): TGTGCCAGCAGTTACGGGGGCGAGGGCACTGAAGCTTTCTTT. As protein: CASSYGGEGTEAFF. The V gene is TRBV6-5, the J gene TRBJ1-1; possibly TRBD1 for D (6 bases). The V gene lost 2 bases and the J gene lost 4 bases, with 11 bases spanning the gap. Germline V gene sequence: CDR1 MNHEY, CDR2 SVGAGI. This CDR3 contains 14 residues.

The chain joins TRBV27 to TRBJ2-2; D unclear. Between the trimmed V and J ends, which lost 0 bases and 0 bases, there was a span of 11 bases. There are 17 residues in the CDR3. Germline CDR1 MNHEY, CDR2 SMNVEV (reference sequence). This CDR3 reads CASSLSLNRANTGELFF. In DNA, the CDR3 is TGTGCCAGCAGTTTATCGTTGAACAGAGCGAACACCGGGGAGCTGTTTTTT.

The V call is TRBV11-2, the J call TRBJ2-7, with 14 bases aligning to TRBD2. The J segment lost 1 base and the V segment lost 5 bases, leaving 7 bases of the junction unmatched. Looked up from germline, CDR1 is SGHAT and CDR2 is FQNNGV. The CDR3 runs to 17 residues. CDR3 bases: TGTGCCAGCAGCCGGCAGGGACTAGCGGGAGTTTCCTACGAGCAGTACTTC. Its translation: CASSRQGLAGVSYEQYF. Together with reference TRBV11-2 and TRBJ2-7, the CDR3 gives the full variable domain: EAGVAQSPRYKIIEKRQSVAFWCNPISGHATLYWYQQILGQGPKLLIQFQNNGVVDDSQLPKDRFSAERLKGVDSTLKIQPAKLEDSAVYLCASSRQGLAGVSYEQYFGPGTRLTVT.

The chain's CDR3 is CASRGRGVNTEAFF. DNA of the CDR3: TGTGCCAGCAGAGGGAGGGGTGTGAACACTGAAGCTTTCTTT. The chain employs TRBV11-3 and TRBJ1-1, with D perhaps TRBD1 (5 bases). CDR3 length equals 14 residues. V was pared by 6 bases and J by 0 bases, with 11 bases between. Germline CDR1 reads SGHNT; CDR2 reads YENEEA.

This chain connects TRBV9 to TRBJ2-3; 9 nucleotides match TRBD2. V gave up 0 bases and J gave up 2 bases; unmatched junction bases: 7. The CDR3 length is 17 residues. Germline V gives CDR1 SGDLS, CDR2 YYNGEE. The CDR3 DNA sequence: TGTGCCAGCAGCGTAGTGGGTAGCGGGGGCCTCACAGATACGCAGTATTTT. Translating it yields CASSVVGSGGLTDTQYF.

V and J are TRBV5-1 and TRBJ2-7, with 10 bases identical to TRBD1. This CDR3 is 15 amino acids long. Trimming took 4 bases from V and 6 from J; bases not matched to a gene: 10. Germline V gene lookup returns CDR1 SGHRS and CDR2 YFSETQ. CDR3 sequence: CASSVPGTGVGEQYF. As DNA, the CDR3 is TGCGCCAGCAGCGTCCCCGGGACAGGGGTGGGCGAGCAGTACTTC.

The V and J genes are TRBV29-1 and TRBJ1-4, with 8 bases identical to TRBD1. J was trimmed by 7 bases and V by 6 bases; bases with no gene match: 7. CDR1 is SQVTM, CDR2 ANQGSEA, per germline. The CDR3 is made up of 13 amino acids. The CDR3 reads CSVTQGAGEKLFF. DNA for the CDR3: TGCAGCGTCACCCAGGGGGCTGGTGAAAAACTGTTTTTT.

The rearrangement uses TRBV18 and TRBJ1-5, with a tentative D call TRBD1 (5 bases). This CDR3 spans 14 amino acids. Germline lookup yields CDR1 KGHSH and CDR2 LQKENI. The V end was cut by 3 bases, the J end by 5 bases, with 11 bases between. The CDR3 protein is CASSPWGTDQPQHF. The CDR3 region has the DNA TGTGCCAGCTCACCTTGGGGGACTGATCAGCCCCAGCATTTT.

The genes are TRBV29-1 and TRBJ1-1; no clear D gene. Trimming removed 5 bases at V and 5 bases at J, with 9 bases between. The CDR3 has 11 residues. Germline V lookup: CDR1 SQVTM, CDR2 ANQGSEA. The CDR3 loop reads CSVTEGTEAFF. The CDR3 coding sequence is TGCAGCGTTACAGAGGGTACTGAAGCTTTCTTT.

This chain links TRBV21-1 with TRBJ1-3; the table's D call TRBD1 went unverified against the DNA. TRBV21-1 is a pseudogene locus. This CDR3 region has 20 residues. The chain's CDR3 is CASSGTGQGVLIASGNTIYF. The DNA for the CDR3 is TGTGCCAGCAGCGGAACGGGACAGGGGGTTTTAATCGCTAGTGGAAACACCATATATTTT.

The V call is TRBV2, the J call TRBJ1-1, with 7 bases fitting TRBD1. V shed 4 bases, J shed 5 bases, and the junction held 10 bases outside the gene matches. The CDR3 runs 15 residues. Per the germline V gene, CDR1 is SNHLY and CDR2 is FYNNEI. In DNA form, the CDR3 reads TGTGCCAGCAGTGTCTTCGAGGGGGCTGGGACTGAAGCTTTCTTT. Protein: CASSVFEGAGTEAFF.

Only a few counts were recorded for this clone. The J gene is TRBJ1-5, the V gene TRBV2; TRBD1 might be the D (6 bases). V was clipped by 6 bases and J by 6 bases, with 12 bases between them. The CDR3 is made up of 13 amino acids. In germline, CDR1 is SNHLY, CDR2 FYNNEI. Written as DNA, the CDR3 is TGTGCCAGCAGGCCCCAGGGGAGTCAGCCCCAGCATTTT. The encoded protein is CASRPQGSQPQHF.

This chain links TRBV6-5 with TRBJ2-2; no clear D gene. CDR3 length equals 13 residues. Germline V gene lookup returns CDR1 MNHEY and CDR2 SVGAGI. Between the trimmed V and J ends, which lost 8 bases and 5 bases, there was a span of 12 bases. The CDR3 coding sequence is TGTGCCAGCTCTAGGTTTCAAACCGGGGAGCTGTTTTTT. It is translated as CASSRFQTGELFF.

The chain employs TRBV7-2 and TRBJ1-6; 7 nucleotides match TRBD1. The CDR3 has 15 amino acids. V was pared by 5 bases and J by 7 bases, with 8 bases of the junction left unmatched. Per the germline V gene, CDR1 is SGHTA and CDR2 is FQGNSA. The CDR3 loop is CASSPEAGGNSPLHF. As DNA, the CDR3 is TGTGCCAGCAGCCCCGAAGCAGGGGGAAATTCACCCCTCCACTTT.

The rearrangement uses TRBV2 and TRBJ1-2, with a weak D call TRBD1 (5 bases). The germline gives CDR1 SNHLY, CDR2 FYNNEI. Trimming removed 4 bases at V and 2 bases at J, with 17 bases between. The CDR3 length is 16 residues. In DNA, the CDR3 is TGTGCCAGCAGTGGAAGCAGGGTAGAAGGCAACTATGGCTACACCTTC. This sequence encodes CASSGSRVEGNYGYTF.

The CDR3 nucleotides are TGTGCCAGCAGTAAAACAGGGGACCCATTGAATGGCTACACCTTC. Protein: CASSKTGDPLNGYTF. J is TRBJ1-2 and V is TRBV5-4; 7 bases are a match to TRBD1. The J segment lost 6 bases and the V segment lost 5 bases, leaving 13 bases of the junction unmatched. CDR1 SGHNT and CDR2 YYREEE come from the germline V gene (reference sequence). This CDR3 is built from 15 residues.